This T cell receptor (beta chain) was sequenced for a study of T cell responses to AZD1222 COVID-19 vaccine. Regarding the study as a whole: Sampling captured repertoires only after the peak T cell response.

Profiling relied on immunoSEQ multiplex PCR, and the TCRdb table lists in-frame clones only, not all of them. The data contain about 150,000 clones, around 93% of them singletons. V lost 2 bases, J lost 8 bases, and 12 bases stayed unmatched. This CDR3 spans 17 amino acids. Germline V lookup: CDR1 MGHRA, CDR2 YSYEKL. Remarks on this clone: Its antigen is as yet unknown.

Sequenced here: peripheral blood, sampled on day 0 of AZD1222 vaccination. This receptor was obtained from an adult in good health. The V call is TRBV4-1, the J call TRBJ1-4; 9 bases line up with TRBD1. Here the CDR3 reads CASSQPAAGDRGEKLFF. The DNA of the CDR3 is TGCGCCAGCAGCCAACCCGCCGCCGGAGACAGGGGGGAAAAACTGTTTTTT.